This T cell receptor beta chain was recovered during a study of early T cells in non-severe SARS-CoV-2 infection (dated by TCRdb to about 2021). Study-wide context: TCR sequencing used bulk RNA from unsorted whole blood, so alpha and beta chains could not be paired. Here is what the overall study found, with its caveats: VDJdb matching was skewed toward anti-spike CD8 responses and likely underestimated virus-specific expansions, missing private and CD4 specificities.

The CDR3 covers 15 residues, taking in both the cysteine and the phenylalanine. Only the CDR3 region is kept as DNA, spanning 45 bases read in frame from base 1. CDR1 and CDR2 are drawn from the germline V gene: MNHNS, SASEGT. V sheds 4 bases and J sheds 3 bases, leaving 16 bases between their ends. The receptor library was made with 5' RACE. Reads for this sample came from a NextSeq 500. The TCR library protocol attached unique molecular identifiers to individual cDNA molecules to correct for sequencing error and PCR bias. TCR alpha and beta chains were both sequenced, and the abundances of alpha and beta sequences in each sample were closely correlated with each other. Regarding the original processing steps: Decombinator V4 was used to annotate the V gene, J gene and CDR3 of the TCR sequences. Expanded TCRs were defined as changing significantly between any two time points under a Poisson model with p below 0.0001. Abundances of TCRs were expressed as counts per million after normalisation to the total number of TCRs sequenced in each sample. MAIT TCRs were defined by TRAV1-2 paired with TRAJ12, TRAJ20 or TRAJ33, and iNKT TCRs by TRAV10 paired with TRAJ18. VDJdb, accessed on 1 November 2021, was searched for TCRs annotated for CMV, EBV and SARS-CoV-2, and TCRs annotated for more than one antigen were excluded. The public reads were reanalyzed by TCRdb: fastp trimming at Q25, MiXCR alignment, in-frame beta chains only. Records with the same CDR3 protein are collapsed into one entry carrying the most frequent genes and DNA. V and J calls and clone size were set by TCRdb, not the authors. This sample lists approximately 97,000 distinct CDR3 sequences; approximately 14% were detected once. Clones ranked in the top ten supply 6% to 7.5% of the sample.

Notes on this clonotype: Its specific antigen is unknown. Per-base quality was not reported, and no clone a single base away is much larger than it.

Set within a cohort of healthcare workers in London, UK, this nested case-control study involved weekly PCR testing of nasopharyngeal swabs along with blood sampling. Healthcare workers were recruited during the week of the UK lockdown, between 23 and 31 March 2020, and followed weekly for up to 16 weeks. Source material: whole blood. This receptor chain uses TRBV6-1 and TRBJ2-7, with no reliable assignment of the D segment. The sequence came from an adult who was a healthcare worker with PCR-confirmed SARS-CoV-2 infection or an uninfected control (not recorded which). The sequence in DNA is TGTGCCAGCAGTGTTGGTACTACCAGAGACTACGAGCAGTACTTC. Its protein reads: CASSVGTTRDYEQYF.